Listed here are 14 T cell receptor beta chains from one sample, sequenced in a study of cytomegalovirus exposure and HLA in healthy donors (dated by TCRdb to about 2017). The protocol used for the library was the immunoSEQ multiplex PCR assay. For the multiplex PCR, a mixture combining 60 forward primers for TCR Vbeta segments and 13 reverse primers for TCR Jbeta segments was used. TCRdb re-hosts the immuneACCESS table, in-frame sequences only. Its copies lack some clones; in the studies checked, an unresolved V gene accounts for under half of them, and the cause for the rest is not known. Per the sample table, the count is about 170,000 clones. The ten biggest clones cover less than 0.95% of the sample. Sequenced sample: PBMCs. These receptors were taken from a woman under 30 in good health and CMV-seropositive.

The V gene is TRBV4-2, the J gene TRBJ1-6; D is unresolved. Germline assignment: CDR1 LGHNA and CDR2 YNFKEQ. The CDR3 contains 16 residues. Trimming pared 4 bases from V and 7 bases from J, leaving 17 bases between. The DNA for the CDR3 is TGTGCCAGCAGCCGATCATTAGACACGAGCAATTCACCCCTCCACTTT. It is translated as CASSRSLDTSNSPLHF.

As to this clone: One junction end does not reproduce the germline sequence, and a read error may be involved. The chain uses TRBV7-2 and TRBJ1-1, with D maybe TRBD1 (5 bases). CDR1 and CDR2 (germline): SGHTA, FQGNSA. The CDR3 totals 12 residues. DNA for the CDR3: TGTGCCAGCAGCCGTAAGGGGTGGGAAGCTCTCTTT. This sequence encodes CASSRKGWEALF.

The chain has TRBV25-1 and TRBJ1-2, with 10 bases matching TRBD1. The germline CDR1 and CDR2 sequences are MGHDK and SYGVNS. The trim removed 1 base at V and 7 bases at J, leaving 6 bases unmatched. The CDR3 runs to 15 residues. Here the CDR3 reads CASSELDRGYSGYTF. The CDR3 DNA follows: TGTGCCAGCAGTGAATTGGACAGGGGGTACAGTGGCTACACCTTC.

The rearrangement links TRBV2 to TRBJ1-5; a possible D gene is TRBD1 (6 bases). Germline V CDR1 and CDR2: SNHLY, FYNNEI. There are 14 residues in the CDR3. V lost 3 bases, J lost 1 base, and 7 bases lay in between. Written as DNA, the CDR3 is TGTGCCAGCAGTGACCAGGGGAGCAATCAGCCCCAGCATTTT. Amino acid sequence: CASSDQGSNQPQHF.

The genes are TRBV19 and TRBJ1-1; tentative D call: TRBD1 (6 bases). The CDR3 is 12 residues long. The V gene's germline CDR1 is LNHDA and CDR2 SQIVND (reference sequence). Trimming left V 6 bases short and J 6 bases short, with 11 bases between. The CDR3 bases are TGTGCCAGTAGCCGGGACATAGCTGAAGCTTTCTTT. As protein: CASSRDIAEAFF.

The rearrangement uses TRBV29-1 and TRBJ2-2, with 7 bases lining up with TRBD1. CDR1 and CDR2 from the germline V gene are SQVTM and ANQGSEA. This CDR3 comprises 13 residues. With V trimmed by 5 bases and J by 3 bases, 3 bases remained unmatched. CDR3: CSVQGTDTGELFF. The CDR3 nucleotides are TGCAGCGTTCAAGGGACAGACACCGGGGAGCTGTTTTTT.

The chain employs TRBV11-1 and TRBJ2-1; D remains unclear. The length of the CDR3 is 14 residues. V lost 0 bases to trimming and J lost 8 bases, with 11 bases between them. Per the germline V gene, CDR1 is SGHAT and CDR2 is FQDESV (reference sequence). CDR3 sequence: CASSLAQISDEQFF. The CDR3 DNA follows: TGTGCCAGCAGCTTAGCCCAAATATCGGATGAGCAGTTCTTC.

V and J are TRBV9 and TRBJ2-2; D might be TRBD1 (6 bases). The CDR3 sequence is 16 residues long. V lost 0 bases and J lost 7, with 16 bases in between. CDR1 is SGDLS and CDR2 is YYNGEE in the germline V gene. The CDR3 loop is CASSVAQGLNYGELFF. The CDR3 DNA sequence: TGTGCCAGCAGCGTAGCTCAGGGGCTCAATTACGGGGAGCTGTTTTTT.

This chain joins TRBV6-4 and TRBJ2-1; 12 positions agree with TRBD2. This CDR3 region has 16 residues. The germline gives CDR1 MRHNA, CDR2 SNTAGT. The J segment lost 5 bases and the V segment lost 5 bases, leaving 7 bases of the junction unmatched. The CDR3 protein is CASSPLASGGDNEQFF. The CDR3 nucleotides are TGTGCCAGCAGTCCTTTGGCTAGCGGGGGGGACAATGAGCAGTTCTTC.

The chain carries TRBV18 and TRBJ2-7; D gene ambiguous. V gave up 1 base and J gave up 2 bases, with 12 bases separating them. CDR1 and CDR2 (germline): KGHSH, LQKENI. The CDR3 totals 15 residues. CDR3 in DNA: TGTGCCAGCTCACCACGGGCGAAGGATACCTACGAGCAGTACTTC. This codes for CASSPRAKDTYEQYF.

V is TRBV5-1 and J is TRBJ2-5; 9 nucleotides match TRBD2. V gave up 4 bases and J gave up 4 bases; unmatched junction bases: 5. The CDR3 contains 14 residues. CDR1 and CDR2 from the germline V gene are SGHRS and YFSETQ. As DNA, the CDR3 is TGCGCCAGCAGCCTGGGACTAGCAGGAGAGACCCAGTACTTC. Its protein product is CASSLGLAGETQYF.

The chain recombines TRBV13 with TRBJ1-6; D gene unclear. The CDR3 covers 15 residues. The ends were cut back, 0 bases at V and 6 bases at J, with 9 bases in the middle. The V gene's germline CDR1 is PRHDT and CDR2 FYEKMQ (reference sequence). As DNA, the CDR3 is TGTGCCAGCAGCTTAGGCCCGGGAGGTAATTCACCCCTCCACTTT. Residues: CASSLGPGGNSPLHF.

The V and J genes are TRBV21-1 and TRBJ2-6; the tabulated D call, TRBD1, remains unverified against the DNA. TRBV21-1 is tagged as a pseudogene. CDR3 size: 18 residues. CDR3 loop: CASSKGDRFSSGANVLTF. Written as DNA, the CDR3 is TGTGCCAGCAGCAAAGGGGACAGGTTCTCCTCTGGGGCCAACGTCCTGACTTTC.

The chain employs TRBV5-4 and TRBJ2-6; 7 bases match TRBD1. This CDR3 spans 16 amino acids. Germline-derived CDR1 and CDR2 are SGHNT and YYREEE (reference sequence). V trimming: 5 bases; J trimming: 0 bases; junction bases outside the gene matches: 5. The CDR3 DNA sequence: TGTGCCAGCAGACTGGACAGGCTCTCTGGGGCCAACGTCCTGACTTTC. Protein product: CASRLDRLSGANVLTF.